The source of this T cell receptor (beta chain) is a study of T cell changes during pregnancy in multiple sclerosis. Here immunoSEQ multiplex PCR was the method, and the copy in TCRdb shows in-frame clones only, minus some. The table has just over 90,000 clones, roughly 91% seen once; the top ten hold more than 1.5%. Material: peripheral blood, obtained after pregnancy. This sequence originates from a female donor in good health, enrolled as a control in a pregnancy study.

This CDR3 is CASSGRDSRGGVYGYTF. The CDR3 DNA reads TGTGCCAGCAGCGGCCGGGACAGCAGGGGAGGTGTCTATGGCTACACCTTC. The gene calls are TRBV14 and TRBJ1-2, with TRBD1 matching over 7 bases. The CDR3 length is 17 residues. The V gene end was trimmed by 5 bases and the J gene end by 4 bases; junction bases not matched to a gene: 16. The germline CDR1 and CDR2 sequences are SGHDN and FVKESK. The variable domain in full, with the rest retrieved from reference TRBV14 and TRBJ1-2, is EAGVTQFPSHSVIEKGQTVTLRCDPISGHDNLYWYRRVMGKEIKFLLHFVKESKQDESGMPNNRFLAERTGGTYSTLKVQPAELEDSGVYFCASSGRDSRGGVYGYTFGSGTRLTVV.